The 32 T cell receptor beta chains given below trace back to one sample, sequenced in a study of blood T cell repertoires in COVID-19. Clones were read by immunoSEQ multiplex PCR, and TCRdb kept only the in-frame ones, dropping some. In the table there are around 62,000 clones, over 80% of which are singletons. Sequenced input: peripheral blood. Source of these receptors: a man between 60 and 75 years old with acute or convalescent COVID-19.

The chain carries TRBV5-1 and TRBJ2-1; 14 positions agree with TRBD2. The CDR3 extends over 18 amino acids. CDR1 and CDR2 from the germline V gene are SGHRS and YFSETQ. J gave up 9 bases and V 4 bases, and 15 bases lay outside the gene matches. As DNA, the CDR3 is TGCGCCAGCAGCCGAGGATCGAGACTAGCGGGAGGGCCGGGTGAGCAGTTCTTC. This codes for CASSRGSRLAGGPGEQFF.

This chain joins TRBV15 and TRBJ2-2; D might be TRBD1 (6 bases). Germline V gives CDR1 LNHNV, CDR2 YYDKDF (reference sequence). Trimming pared 6 bases from V and 0 bases from J, leaving 11 bases between. The length of the CDR3 is 15 residues. The CDR3 DNA reads TGTGCCACCAGGTGGGACACCGCGAACACCGGGGAGCTGTTTTTT. Translating it yields CATRWDTANTGELFF.

This clone has only one observation. One junction end disagrees with the germline gene, perhaps due to a read error. The gene calls are TRBV7-7 and TRBJ2-1, with TRBD2 matching over 7 bases. Germline V gene data show CDR1 as SSHAT and CDR2 as FNYEAQ (reference sequence). This CDR3 is 16 amino acids long. The CDR3 loop is CASSPTAGETYNEQFF. DNA for the CDR3: TGTGCTAGCAGCCCCACTGCGGGGGAAACCTACAATGAGCAGTTCTTC. The full variable domain, rest sourced from reference TRBV7-7 and TRBJ2-1, is GAGVSQSPRYKVTKRGQDVTLRCDPISSHATLYWYQQALGQGPEFLTYFNYEAQPDKSGLPSDRFSAERPEGSISTLTIQRTEQRDSAMYRCASSPTAGETYNEQFFGPGTRLTVL.

The chain carries TRBV11-2 and TRBJ1-1; a possible D gene is TRBD1 (6 bases). This CDR3 has 15 residues. The V gene lost 5 bases and the J gene lost 5 bases, with 18 bases spanning the gap. Looked up from germline, CDR1 is SGHAT and CDR2 is FQNNGV. In DNA form, the CDR3 reads TGTGCCAGCAGCACTCCTCAGGGGCGAGGGACTGAAGCTTTCTTT. Translated, it gives CASSTPQGRGTEAFF. Filled out from reference TRBV11-2 and TRBJ1-1, the complete variable domain reads EAGVAQSPRYKIIEKRQSVAFWCNPISGHATLYWYQQILGQGPKLLIQFQNNGVVDDSQLPKDRFSAERLKGVDSTLKIQPAKLEDSAVYLCASSTPQGRGTEAFFGQGTRLTVV.

The rearrangement uses TRBV28 and TRBJ1-3, with D perhaps TRBD1 (6 bases). V lost 4 bases and J lost 0, with 16 bases in between. CDR3 length: 17 amino acids. CDR1 and CDR2 from the germline V gene are MDHEN and SYDVKM. The DNA of the CDR3 is TGTGCCAGCAGTTCGCCCGAACAGGGTATCTCTGGAAACACCATATATTTT. Amino acid sequence: CASSSPEQGISGNTIYF.

The chain is built from TRBV9 and TRBJ1-3; TRBD1 might be the D (6 bases). Trimming shortened V by 0 bases and J by 0 bases, and 13 bases separated the two germline ends. This CDR3 contains 17 residues. Germline values: CDR1 SGDLS, CDR2 YYNGEE. CDR3 DNA sequence: TGTGCCAGCAGCGTAGTGGGGGCCCCGGGCTCTGGAAACACCATATATTTT. It yields the protein CASSVVGAPGSGNTIYF.

The chain employs TRBV6-2 or TRBV6-3 and TRBJ2-1; 9 bases agree with TRBD2. From germline, CDR1 is MNHEY and CDR2 SVGEGT. The ends lost 6 bases at V and 0 bases at J; junction bases unmatched: 9. The CDR3 extends over 17 amino acids. CDR3 protein: CASSLGLAYYSYNEQFF. CDR3 coding DNA: TGTGCCAGCAGCCTCGGACTAGCGTACTACTCCTACAATGAGCAGTTCTTC.

The rearrangement joins TRBV6-4 to TRBJ1-4, with 9 bases identical to TRBD1. This CDR3 is 17 amino acids long. Germline CDR1 is MRHNA and CDR2 is SNTAGT. The junction had 7 bases not matched to a gene; V was cut back by 5 bases and J by 0 bases. CDR3 DNA: TGTGCCAGCAGTCCCGGACAGGGGTTTGCAACTAATGAAAAACTGTTTTTT. Its protein is CASSPGQGFATNEKLFF.

This chain uses TRBV5-1 with TRBJ1-4; TRBD1 is a possible D gene (6 bases). V was shortened by 3 bases and J by 0 bases, with 6 bases between the two germline ends. This CDR3 is 14 amino acids long. Germline V CDR1 and CDR2: SGHRS, YFSETQ. The CDR3 sequence is CASSWTATNEKLFF. Here the CDR3 DNA reads TGCGCCAGCAGCTGGACAGCAACTAATGAAAAACTGTTTTTT.

This chain connects TRBV29-1 to TRBJ2-7; TRBD1 aligns across 11 bases. This CDR3 has 13 amino acids. Germline-derived CDR1 and CDR2 are SQVTM and ANQGSEA. V shed 3 bases, J shed 3 bases, and the junction held 1 base outside the gene matches. Here the CDR3 DNA reads TGCAGCGTTGACGGGACAGGGGGCTACGAGCAGTACTTC. Protein product: CSVDGTGGYEQYF.

This clone was found once. This rearrangement joins TRBV5-6 to TRBJ2-2, with D hard to call. CDR1 and CDR2 from the germline V gene are SGHDT and YYEEEE. Trimming took off 2 bases at V and 10 bases at J, with 6 bases between the two ends. CDR3 length equals 11 residues. The CDR3: CASSFGSELFF. In nucleotides, the CDR3 is TGTGCCAGCAGCTTCGGGTCGGAGCTGTTTTTT.

V and J are TRBV5-1 and TRBJ1-4, with D perhaps matching TRBD1 (6 bases). Trimming removed 2 bases at V and 4 bases at J, with 12 bases between. Germline CDR1 and CDR2: SGHRS and YFSETQ. The CDR3 runs 15 residues. CDR3 bases: TGCGCCAGCAGCTTAAATACAGGGAGTAATGAAAAACTGTTTTTT. It encodes CASSLNTGSNEKLFF.

The chain combines TRBV11-2 with TRBJ2-7; 8 bases are shared with TRBD1. The CDR3 totals 14 residues. Germline CDR1 and CDR2: SGHAT and FQNNGV. The ends lost 1 base at V and 2 bases at J; junction bases unmatched: 1. CDR3 protein: CASSLGTGTYEQYF. CDR3 nucleotide sequence: TGTGCCAGCAGCTTAGGGACAGGGACCTACGAGCAGTACTTC.

The CDR3 nucleotides read TGTGCCTGGAGTGTAGCTCTCGAAGCTTTCTTT. Protein: CAWSVALEAFF. The V gene is TRBV30, the J gene TRBJ1-1; D unclear. Germline V CDR1 and CDR2: GTSNPN, SVGIG (reference sequence). The CDR3 loop spans 11 amino acids. V lost 0 bases to trimming and J lost 8 bases, with 7 bases between them.

This clone came up a few times. The chain carries TRBV6-6 and TRBJ2-7; D gene uncertain. Trimming pared 6 bases from V and 6 bases from J, leaving 9 bases between. Germline loops: CDR1 MNHNY, CDR2 SVGAGI (reference sequence). CDR3 length: 11 residues. The DNA for the CDR3 is TGTGCCAGCAGCCGCCGTAGCGAGCAGTACTTC. Amino acids: CASSRRSEQYF.

DNA of the CDR3: TGTGCCAGTAGGCGACAGGGGGAAGGCACTGAAGCTTTCTTT. The encoded protein is CASRRQGEGTEAFF. The chain combines TRBV19 with TRBJ1-1; 9 bases agree with TRBD1. J was trimmed by 4 bases and V by 6 bases; bases with no gene match: 6. The CDR3 spans 14 residues. Germline assignment: CDR1 LNHDA and CDR2 SQIVND (reference sequence).

This chain connects TRBV7-3 to TRBJ2-7, with D uncertain. CDR1 is SGHTA and CDR2 is FQGTGA in the germline V gene. The V and J ends lost 2 bases and 6 bases respectively, with 14 bases between them. This CDR3 has 14 amino acids. This CDR3 reads CASSLLAEDGEQYF. Here the CDR3 DNA reads TGTGCCAGCAGCTTACTGGCCGAGGATGGCGAGCAGTACTTC.

The chain is built from TRBV7-9 and TRBJ1-5; D is ambiguous. The germline V and J ends were trimmed by 2 bases and 5 bases, with 7 bases remaining between them. Germline lookup yields CDR1 SEHNR and CDR2 FQNEAQ (reference sequence). The CDR3 covers 13 residues. CDR3 loop: CASSLNSHQPQHF. Here the CDR3 DNA reads TGTGCCAGCAGCTTAAACAGCCATCAGCCCCAGCATTTT.

The rearrangement joins TRBV7-3 to TRBJ2-3; 10 bases agree with TRBD2. Germline CDR1 reads SGHTA; CDR2 reads FQGTGA. The CDR3 sequence is 14 residues long. With V trimmed by 5 bases and J by 4 bases, 3 bases remained unmatched. CDR3 coding DNA: TGTGCCAGCAGCCTCGGGACTAGCGCAGATACGCAGTATTTT. This encodes CASSLGTSADTQYF.

This clone has more than one count but fewer than ten. The chain employs TRBV6-2 or TRBV6-3 and TRBJ1-3; 10 positions match TRBD1. The J segment lost 0 bases and the V segment lost 2 bases, leaving 4 bases of the junction unmatched. From germline, CDR1 is MNHEY and CDR2 SVGEGT. CDR3 length: 17 amino acids. CDR3 sequence: CASSYGTGAFSGNTIYF. CDR3 in DNA: TGTGCCAGCAGTTACGGGACAGGGGCCTTCTCTGGAAACACCATATATTTT.

The chain recombines TRBV6-5 with TRBJ1-2; D is uncertain. Germline V gene data show CDR1 as MNHEY and CDR2 as SVGAGI. The CDR3 consists of 14 residues. V was trimmed by 6 bases and J by 4 bases, leaving 15 bases between them. The CDR3 nucleotides are TGTGCCAGCAGCACAAAGGCGGGCAGCTATGGCTACACCTTC. Amino acid sequence: CASSTKAGSYGYTF.

This clone came up a few times. Other DNA sequences within the sample encode an identical CDR3. The V call is TRBV27, the J call TRBJ2-1; 8 bases line up with TRBD2. The CDR3 covers 12 residues. Trimming removed 7 bases from V and 7 bases from J; junction bases left unmatched: 3. The germline V gene has CDR1 MNHEY and CDR2 SMNVEV (reference sequence). CDR3 coding DNA: TGTGCCAGCACCCCGGGAGGGAATGAGCAGTTCTTC. Its translation is CASTPGGNEQFF.

The V and J genes are TRBV19 and TRBJ1-1, with TRBD1 identical over 7 bases. This CDR3 comprises 14 residues. Germline CDR1 and CDR2: LNHDA and SQIVND (reference sequence). After removal of 6 bases from V and 2 bases from J, the junction contained 6 bases not matched to a gene. Here the CDR3 DNA reads TGTGCCAGTAGCCTACAGGGGAAAAACACTGAAGCTTTCTTT. Amino acid sequence: CASSLQGKNTEAFF.

The V and J genes are TRBV2 and TRBJ2-2, with TRBD1 matching over 10 bases. Germline V gene sequence: CDR1 SNHLY, CDR2 FYNNEI. The V segment lost 6 bases and the J segment 6 bases; nucleotides outside the gene matches: 4. CDR3 size: 14 residues. The CDR3: CASRGGTGAGELFF. In DNA form, the CDR3 reads TGTGCCAGCAGGGGCGGGACAGGGGCCGGGGAGCTGTTTTTT.

The V and J genes are TRBV12-5 and TRBJ2-2; a weak D match, TRBD2 (5 bases). Trimming removed 0 bases from V and 4 bases from J, with 9 bases in between. Germline loops: CDR1 LGHNT, CDR2 FRNRAP. The CDR3 extends over 15 amino acids. CDR3 nucleotides: TGTGCTAGTGGTTTGGTGGGAGACGGCACCGGGGAGCTGTTTTTT. This codes for CASGLVGDGTGELFF. Filled out from reference TRBV12-5 and TRBJ2-2, the complete variable domain reads DARVTQTPRHKVTEMGQEVTMRCQPILGHNTVFWYRQTMMQGLELLAYFRNRAPLDDSGMPKDRFSAEMPDATLATLKIQPSEPRDSAVYFCASGLVGDGTGELFFGEGSRLTVL.

The chain couples TRBV19 to TRBJ2-1, with D tentatively TRBD1 (5 bases). Germline V lookup: CDR1 LNHDA, CDR2 SQIVND (reference sequence). CDR3 length equals 15 residues. Trimming cost V 2 bases and J 2 bases, with 10 bases left between them. The CDR3 DNA reads as TGTGCCAGTAGTATACCGCCAGGGCCCTACAATGAGCAGTTCTTC. This codes for CASSIPPGPYNEQFF.

This clone was recorded a few times. This CDR3 reads CASSSRLKPTNEKLFF. For the CDR3, the DNA is TGTGCCAGCAGTTCCCGACTGAAACCAACTAATGAAAAACTGTTTTTT. The chain employs TRBV6-2 or TRBV6-3 and TRBJ1-4, with no clear D. This CDR3 has 16 residues. Trimming shortened V by 4 bases and J by 0 bases, and 12 bases separated the two germline ends. Germline V gives CDR1 MNHEY, CDR2 SVGEGT.

This clone was counted once. The chain is built from TRBV27 and TRBJ2-1; 13 bases fit TRBD2. The V gene end was trimmed by 6 bases and the J gene end by 5 bases; junction bases not matched to a gene: 10. The CDR3 length is 17 residues. From germline, CDR1 is MNHEY and CDR2 SMNVEV (reference sequence). The CDR3 protein is CASSTIAGLAGDNEQFF. The CDR3 bases are TGTGCCAGCAGCACAATCGCCGGACTAGCGGGAGACAATGAGCAGTTCTTC.

The chain uses TRBV28 and TRBJ2-6; 7 bases line up with TRBD1. Germline CDR1 and CDR2: MDHEN and SYDVKM. The CDR3 contains 15 residues. With 8 bases clipped from V and 0 bases from J, the junction kept 4 bases outside the gene matches. The CDR3 loop reads CASGQVRSGANVLTF. The CDR3 coding sequence is TGTGCCAGCGGACAGGTTCGCTCTGGGGCCAACGTCCTGACTTTC.

V usage is TRBV6-2 or TRBV6-3 and J usage is TRBJ2-1; 11 bases line up with TRBD2. The CDR3 runs to 17 residues. Losses at the gene ends were 5 bases for V and 4 bases for J; bases not matched to a gene: 10. CDR1 and CDR2 from the germline V gene are MNHEY and SVGEGT. CDR3 loop: CASSPDFTSGSYNEQFF. The CDR3 DNA reads as TGTGCCAGCAGTCCCGACTTTACTAGCGGGAGTTACAATGAGCAGTTCTTC.

This chain joins TRBV20-1 and TRBJ2-3, with 8 nucleotides matching TRBD2. The CDR3 has 17 residues. Germline V CDR1 and CDR2: DFQATT, SNEGSKA (reference sequence). The V and J ends lost 3 bases and 5 bases, in that order; junction bases with no gene match: 16. In DNA, the CDR3 is TGCAGTGCTAGTGCAGCGGGGGTGTCTAGCGGAGGAGATACGCAGTATTTT. As protein: CSASAAGVSSGGDTQYF.

The CDR3 nucleotides are TGTGCCAGCAGTGACCAAAAAAAAACAGGGGCCCAGACTGAAGCTTTCTTT. It codes for CASSDQKKTGAQTEAFF. This chain uses TRBV25-1 with TRBJ1-1; TRBD1 matches 7 bases. This CDR3 contains 17 residues. Germline trimming cut 3 bases from V and 5 bases from J; bases unmatched to any gene: 15. The germline V gene encodes CDR1 MGHDK and CDR2 SYGVNS.